The next 12 T cell receptor beta chains were all read from a single sample in a study of cytomegalovirus exposure and HLA in healthy donors (dated by TCRdb to about 2017). Libraries came from the immunoSEQ multiplex PCR assay. A mixture of 60 forward primers for TCR Vbeta segments and 13 reverse primers for TCR Jbeta segments was used in the multiplex PCR. TCRdb obtained this table from immuneACCESS and retained in-frame rearrangements with V and J assigned. These tables miss some clones; where compared with another copy, unresolved V genes account for less than half of the shortfall, and the remainder is unexplained. This specimen's table enumerates around 200,000 clones. Together, the top ten hold around 1.1% of the sample. The specimen was PBMCs. The receptors come from a girl aged 2-9 years in good health and CMV-seropositive.

The chain combines TRBV19 with TRBJ1-1; 7 bases line up with TRBD1. The CDR3 sequence is 14 residues long. CDR1 is LNHDA and CDR2 is SQIVND in the germline V gene (reference sequence). The V and J ends lost 4 bases and 5 bases, in that order; junction bases with no gene match: 7. The CDR3 reads CASSTTLTGTEAFF. DNA for the CDR3: TGTGCCAGTAGTACCACCCTGACAGGGACTGAAGCTTTCTTT.

The rearrangement links TRBV27 to TRBJ1-1; D unclear. Germline V CDR1 and CDR2: MNHEY, SMNVEV (reference sequence). This CDR3 is 11 amino acids long. The V end was cut by 7 bases, the J end by 4 bases, with 7 bases between. The CDR3 is CASISLTEAFF. In DNA, the CDR3 is TGTGCCAGCATTTCTCTCACTGAAGCTTTCTTT.

The chain employs TRBV19 and TRBJ2-7, with 9 bases identical to TRBD1. The CDR3 extends over 13 amino acids. V was clipped by 5 bases and J by 6 bases; unmatched bases: 5. The germline V gene encodes CDR1 LNHDA and CDR2 SQIVND (reference sequence). Here the CDR3 reads CASSLQGAREQYF. For the CDR3, the DNA is TGTGCCAGTAGTCTACAGGGGGCCCGCGAGCAGTACTTC.

CDR3 DNA: TGTGCCAGCAGCCCCTCGGTCGGCCAGGGTGAAGCTTTCTTT. Its translation: CASSPSVGQGEAFF. The chain joins TRBV7-3 to TRBJ1-1; possible D gene TRBD1, 5 bases. The V gene's germline CDR1 is SGHTA and CDR2 FQGTGA. The CDR3 has 14 residues. V lost 5 bases to trimming and J lost 7 bases, with 17 bases between them.

The V call is TRBV10-1, the J call TRBJ2-3, with 7 bases aligning to TRBD2. The V gene end was trimmed by 7 bases and the J gene end by 3 bases; junction bases not matched to a gene: 4. This CDR3 is built from 13 residues. Per germline, CDR1 WNHNN and CDR2 SYGVQD (reference sequence). This CDR3 reads CASTSGSTDTQYF. As DNA, the CDR3 is TGCGCCAGCACTAGCGGATCGACAGATACGCAGTATTTT.

The rearrangement joins TRBV5-1 to TRBJ1-1; TRBD1 matches 9 bases. The CDR3 is 18 amino acids. In germline, CDR1 is SGHRS, CDR2 YFSETQ. V shed 3 bases and J 5 bases; nucleotides not matched to a gene: 17. In DNA, the CDR3 is TGCGCCAGCAGCTCCAATCCGGGACAGGGATCCGAGGGGACTGAAGCTTTCTTT. It codes for CASSSNPGQGSEGTEAFF.

The genes are TRBV28 and TRBJ1-5; perhaps TRBD1 as D (5 bases). The CDR3 has 18 amino acids. Trimming took 11 bases from V and 3 from J, leaving 29 bases between them. In germline, CDR1 is MDHEN, CDR2 SYDVKM. Written as DNA, the CDR3 is TGTGCCGGTAGTTGGGGGGAGGGAGAGCCCTTCGACAATCAGCCCCAGCATTTT. Its translation: CAGSWGEGEPFDNQPQHF.

V and J are TRBV4-1 and TRBJ1-2; TRBD1 aligns across 8 bases. CDR1 and CDR2 from the germline V gene are MGHRA and YSYEKL. V lost 2 bases to trimming and J lost 5 bases; unmatched junction nucleotides: 10. The CDR3 is made up of 16 amino acids. The CDR3 nucleotides read TGCGCCAGCAGCCAAAGCCCCACCGGGGACAGGTATGGCTACACCTTC. It encodes CASSQSPTGDRYGYTF.

The rearrangement uses TRBV29-1 and TRBJ1-4, with TRBD1 matching over 8 bases. V shed 6 bases, J shed 11 bases, and the junction held 2 bases outside the gene matches. Germline-derived CDR1 and CDR2 are SQVTM and ANQGSEA. This CDR3 region has 10 residues. In DNA form, the CDR3 reads TGCAGCGTGGGGACAGGCAAACTGTTTTTT. It specifies CSVGTGKLFF.

The chain is built from TRBV5-5 and TRBJ2-5; 8 nucleotides match TRBD1. Germline CDR1 SGHKS, CDR2 YYEKEE (reference sequence). V gave up 1 base and J gave up 4 bases; unmatched junction bases: 9. The CDR3 runs to 16 residues. This CDR3 reads CASSLYPDRAIETQYF. CDR3 DNA sequence: TGTGCCAGCAGCTTGTACCCGGACAGGGCGATAGAGACCCAGTACTTC.

The chain couples TRBV11-2 to TRBJ1-2, with 7 bases aligning to TRBD1. The V gene end was trimmed by 2 bases and the J gene end by 5 bases; junction bases not matched to a gene: 11. Germline loops: CDR1 SGHAT, CDR2 FQNNGV. The CDR3 length is 16 residues. CDR3 residues: CASSLLTGRRLYGYTF. The CDR3 DNA sequence: TGTGCCAGCAGCTTACTGACAGGGAGGAGGCTATATGGCTACACCTTC. Drawing the rest from reference TRBV11-2 and TRBJ1-2, the complete variable domain is EAGVAQSPRYKIIEKRQSVAFWCNPISGHATLYWYQQILGQGPKLLIQFQNNGVVDDSQLPKDRFSAERLKGVDSTLKIQPAKLEDSAVYLCASSLLTGRRLYGYTFGSGTRLTVV.

This chain connects TRBV2 to TRBJ2-7; D is perhaps TRBD2 (5 bases). The CDR3 spans 11 residues. Germline CDR1 reads SNHLY; CDR2 reads FYNNEI. V lost 8 bases and J lost 5, with 10 bases in between. DNA for the CDR3: TGTGCCAGCGGACTCGTGGACGAGCAGTACTTC. This sequence encodes CASGLVDEQYF. The variable domain in full, with the rest retrieved from reference TRBV2 and TRBJ2-7, is EPEVTQTPSHQVTQMGQEVILRCVPISNHLYFYWYRQILGQKVEFLVSFYNNEISEKSEIFDDQFSVERPDGSNFTLKIRSTKLEDSAMYFCASGLVDEQYFGPGTRLTVT.